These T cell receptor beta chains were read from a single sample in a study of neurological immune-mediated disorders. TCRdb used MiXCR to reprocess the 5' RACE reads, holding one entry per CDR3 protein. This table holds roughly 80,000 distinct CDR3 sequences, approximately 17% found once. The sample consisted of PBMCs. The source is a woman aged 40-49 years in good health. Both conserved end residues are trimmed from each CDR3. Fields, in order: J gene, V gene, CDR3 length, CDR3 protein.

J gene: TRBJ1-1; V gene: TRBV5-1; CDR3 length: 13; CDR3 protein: ASSLVRASDTEAF
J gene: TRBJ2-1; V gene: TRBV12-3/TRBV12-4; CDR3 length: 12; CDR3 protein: ASSPRRARREQF
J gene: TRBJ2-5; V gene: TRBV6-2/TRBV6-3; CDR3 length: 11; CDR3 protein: ASSPPGGETQY
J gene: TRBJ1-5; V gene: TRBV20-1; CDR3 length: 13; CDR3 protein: SARDMGQGGLAQH
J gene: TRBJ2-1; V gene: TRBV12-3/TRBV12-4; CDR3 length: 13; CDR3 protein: ASSFSRSSYNEQF
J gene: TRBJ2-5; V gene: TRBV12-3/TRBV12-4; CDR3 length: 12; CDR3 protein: ASSFSGPQETQY
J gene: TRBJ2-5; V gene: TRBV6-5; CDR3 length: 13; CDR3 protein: ASSVQGPLGRTQY
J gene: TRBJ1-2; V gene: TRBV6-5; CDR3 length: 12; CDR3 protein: ASSYGGRDYGYT
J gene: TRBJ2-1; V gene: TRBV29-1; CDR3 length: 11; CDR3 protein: SVDLADYNEQF
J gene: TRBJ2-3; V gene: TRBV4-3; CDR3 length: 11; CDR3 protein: ASSGRLRDTQY
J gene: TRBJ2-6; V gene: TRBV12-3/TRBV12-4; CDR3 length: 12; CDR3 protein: ASSPLVGANVLT
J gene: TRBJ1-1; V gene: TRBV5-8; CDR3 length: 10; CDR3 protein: ASSGVLPEAF
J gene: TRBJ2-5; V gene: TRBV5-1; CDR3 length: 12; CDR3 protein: ASSLAGLWETQY
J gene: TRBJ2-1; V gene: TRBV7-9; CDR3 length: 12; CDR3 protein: ASSATQGAGEQF
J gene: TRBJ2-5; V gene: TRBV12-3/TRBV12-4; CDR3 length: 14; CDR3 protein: ASSLFGGPRQETQY
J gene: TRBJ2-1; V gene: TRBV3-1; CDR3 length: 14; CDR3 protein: ASSQDLGTRSNEQF
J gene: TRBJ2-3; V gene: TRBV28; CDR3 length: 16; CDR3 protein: ASASRDRDTAPTDTQY
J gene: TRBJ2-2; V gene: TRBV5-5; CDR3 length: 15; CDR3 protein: ASSERQDGHYTGELF
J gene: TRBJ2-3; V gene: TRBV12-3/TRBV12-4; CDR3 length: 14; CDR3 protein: ASTQGSGNHVDTQY
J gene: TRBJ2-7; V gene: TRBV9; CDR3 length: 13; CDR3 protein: ASSVEDGLIYEQY
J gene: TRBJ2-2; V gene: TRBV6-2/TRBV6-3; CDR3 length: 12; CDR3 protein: ASKRFANTGELF
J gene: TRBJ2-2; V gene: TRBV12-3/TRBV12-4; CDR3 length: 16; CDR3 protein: ASSEGGYDRSNTGELF
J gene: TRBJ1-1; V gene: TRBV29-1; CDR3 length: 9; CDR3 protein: SVEREGGAF
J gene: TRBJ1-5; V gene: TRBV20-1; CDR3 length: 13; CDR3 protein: SAAPAGALGQPQH
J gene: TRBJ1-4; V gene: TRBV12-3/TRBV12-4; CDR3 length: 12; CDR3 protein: ASSATPRKEKLF
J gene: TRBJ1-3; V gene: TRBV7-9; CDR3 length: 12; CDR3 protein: ASSWQGAGNTIY
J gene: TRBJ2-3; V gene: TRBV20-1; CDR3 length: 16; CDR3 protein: SASVAGGSVRNTDTQY
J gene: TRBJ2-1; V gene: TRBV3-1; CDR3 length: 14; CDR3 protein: ASSRTIAGGRNEQF
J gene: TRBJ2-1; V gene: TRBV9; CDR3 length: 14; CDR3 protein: ASSATGGITYNEQF
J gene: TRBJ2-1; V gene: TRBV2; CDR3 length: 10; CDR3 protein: ATPGANNEQF
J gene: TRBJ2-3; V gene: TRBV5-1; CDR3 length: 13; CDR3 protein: ASSDRDRVRDTQY
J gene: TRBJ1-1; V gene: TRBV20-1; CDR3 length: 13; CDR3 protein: SARDRQGTDTEAF
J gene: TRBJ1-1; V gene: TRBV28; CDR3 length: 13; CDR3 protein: ASSLPTGVRTEAF
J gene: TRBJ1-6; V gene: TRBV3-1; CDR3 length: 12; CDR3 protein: ASSQGGHNSPLH
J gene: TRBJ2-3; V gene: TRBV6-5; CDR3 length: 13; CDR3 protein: ASGRLGSGTDIQY